These T cell receptor beta chains were read from a single sample in a study of cytomegalovirus exposure and HLA in healthy donors. Assay: immunoSEQ multiplex PCR; the TCRdb copy retains only in-frame clones and omits some. The sample includes a few hundred thousand clones, about four fifths of them seen just once. The sequenced sample consisted of PBMCs. The receptors here all came from a girl aged 2 to 9 in good health and CMV-seronegative. Both conserved end residues are part of each CDR3. Fields, in order: J gene, D gene, CDR3 length, clone size, V gene, CDR3 protein, CDR3 DNA. D genes are given only for firm matches. Rows give clone size only sometimes, using once, few, many, or a class for an expanded clone.

J: TRBJ2-1; D: TRBD2; length: 17; size: once; V: TRBV18; CDR3: CASSRTSGSFSYNEQFF; DNA: TGTGCCAGCTCACGGACTAGCGGGAGTTTTTCCTACAATGAGCAGTTCTTC
J: TRBJ2-3; D: -; length: 12; size: -; V: TRBV5-1; CDR3: CASSFGRDTQYF; DNA: TGCGCCAGCAGCTTTGGGCGAGATACGCAGTATTTT
J: TRBJ2-7; D: TRBD1; length: 12; size: -; V: TRBV6-5; CDR3: CASSYSGTGEYF; DNA: TGTGCCAGCAGTTACTCAGGGACAGGGGAGTACTTC
J: TRBJ2-7; D: -; length: 14; size: few; V: TRBV30; CDR3: CAWSVRAPAYEQYF; DNA: TGTGCCTGGAGTGTAAGAGCGCCTGCCTACGAGCAGTACTTC
J: TRBJ1-4; D: -; length: 12; size: few; V: TRBV18; CDR3: CASSSSWEKLFF; DNA: TGTGCCAGCTCGTCTAGTTGGGAAAAACTGTTTTTT
J: TRBJ1-1; D: -; length: 14; size: -; V: TRBV5-1; CDR3: CASSWDTGNTEAFF; DNA: TGCGCCAGCAGCTGGGACACCGGGAACACTGAAGCTTTCTTT
J: TRBJ2-3; D: TRBD2; length: 14; size: -; V: TRBV29-1; CDR3: CSAKRAGAADTQYF; DNA: TGCAGCGCCAAGAGAGCGGGGGCCGCAGATACGCAGTATTTT
J: TRBJ2-7; D: -; length: 14; size: -; V: TRBV7-9; CDR3: CASSFWVEGDEQYF; DNA: TGTGCCAGCAGCTTTTGGGTAGAGGGTGACGAGCAGTACTTC
J: TRBJ2-6; D: -; length: 15; size: -; V: TRBV5-6; CDR3: CASSLVQGGANVLTF; DNA: TGTGCCAGCAGCTTGGTTCAGGGGGGGGCCAACGTCCTGACTTTC
J: TRBJ2-1; D: -; length: 13; size: once; V: TRBV7-9; CDR3: CASSQGSYNEQFF; DNA: TGTGCCAGCAGCCAGGGGAGTTACAATGAGCAGTTCTTC
J: TRBJ1-2; D: TRBD1; length: 14; size: -; V: TRBV2; CDR3: CASSRMGQNYGYTF; DNA: TGTGCCAGCAGCCGGATGGGACAGAACTATGGCTACACCTTC
J: TRBJ2-2; D: TRBD1; length: 15; size: few; V: TRBV2; CDR3: CASNPGQVTPGELFF; DNA: TGTGCCAGCAACCCGGGACAGGTGACCCCCGGGGAGCTGTTTTTT
J: TRBJ1-4; D: -; length: 15; size: -; V: TRBV25-1; CDR3: CASSGVLGANEKLFF; DNA: TGTGCCAGCAGTGGAGTTCTAGGGGCTAATGAAAAACTGTTTTTT
J: TRBJ1-2; D: -; length: 13; size: -; V: TRBV6-1; CDR3: CASSEYLGQGYTF; DNA: TGTGCCAGCAGTGAATACCTGGGGCAAGGCTACACCTTC
J: TRBJ2-3; D: TRBD2; length: 16; size: once; V: TRBV11-3; CDR3: CASSSASGGASRTQYF; DNA: TGTGCCAGCAGCTCCGCTAGCGGAGGTGCCTCCAGAACGCAGTATTTT
J: TRBJ2-7; D: -; length: 12; size: -; V: TRBV27; CDR3: CASRQQGGGSYF; DNA: TGTGCCAGCAGGCAACAGGGCGGGGGATCGTACTTC
J: TRBJ2-1; D: TRBD2; length: 18; size: once; V: TRBV12-5; CDR3: CASGQLLAGGPWANEQFF; DNA: TGTGCTAGTGGCCAACTTCTAGCGGGAGGGCCTTGGGCGAATGAGCAGTTCTTC
J: TRBJ2-7; D: -; length: 14; size: -; V: TRBV7-9; CDR3: CSSSLQPVYHEQYF; DNA: TGTTCCAGCAGCCTGCAACCCGTCTATCACGAGCAGTACTTC
J: TRBJ2-7; D: TRBD1; length: 14; size: -; V: TRBV9; CDR3: CASSAGTGNYEQYF; DNA: TGTGCCAGCAGCGCAGGGACAGGGAACTACGAGCAGTACTTC
J: TRBJ2-7; D: -; length: 14; size: -; V: TRBV6-6; CDR3: CASSWEGEWYEQYF; DNA: TGTGCCAGCAGTTGGGAGGGGGAGTGGTACGAGCAGTACTTC
J: TRBJ1-4; D: -; length: 14; size: few; V: TRBV10-3; CDR3: CAIQAGLANEKLFF; DNA: TGTGCCATTCAAGCCGGGTTGGCTAATGAAAAACTGTTTTTT
J: TRBJ2-3; D: -; length: 14; size: -; V: TRBV7-8; CDR3: CASSSQGGTDTQYF; DNA: TGTGCCAGCAGCTCCCAAGGCGGGACAGATACGCAGTATTTT
J: TRBJ2-1; D: TRBD2; length: 14; size: once; V: TRBV27; CDR3: CASSLGLAVGEQFF; DNA: TGTGCCAGCAGTTTAGGACTAGCAGTGGGTGAGCAGTTCTTC
J: TRBJ2-2; D: TRBD1; length: 15; size: -; V: TRBV7-2; CDR3: CASSRQGALAGELFF; DNA: TGTGCCAGCAGCCGACAGGGGGCGCTGGCCGGGGAGCTGTTTTTT
J: TRBJ1-3; D: -; length: 13; size: few; V: TRBV7-9; CDR3: CASSLGAGNTIYF; DNA: TGTGCCAGCAGCTTAGGGGCCGGAAACACCATATATTTT
J: TRBJ1-2; D: -; length: 17; size: -; V: TRBV27; CDR3: CASSSTPGSPEGHGYTF; DNA: TGTGCCAGCAGTTCAACGCCCGGGTCACCGGAGGGACATGGCTACACCTTC
J: TRBJ2-1; D: -; length: 14; size: -; V: TRBV10-3; CDR3: CAISALLGVGEQFF; DNA: TGTGCCATCAGTGCACTACTAGGAGTCGGTGAGCAGTTCTTC
J: TRBJ2-5; D: -; length: 14; size: -; V: TRBV10-3; CDR3: CAISTVSGGETQYF; DNA: TGTGCCATCAGCACAGTTAGTGGGGGGGAGACCCAGTACTTC
J: TRBJ1-2; D: -; length: 14; size: -; V: TRBV7-9; CDR3: CASSPSGQFYGYTF; DNA: TGTGCCAGCAGCCCCTCCGGACAGTTCTATGGCTACACCTTC
J: TRBJ1-2; D: -; length: 13; size: -; V: TRBV30; CDR3: CAWRPGGDYGYTF; DNA: TGTGCCTGGAGGCCTGGAGGGGACTATGGCTACACCTTC
J: TRBJ1-1; D: -; length: 18; size: few; V: TRBV10-3; CDR3: CAIREGSAYGQGGSEAFF; DNA: TGTGCCATCAGAGAAGGCAGTGCTTATGGTCAAGGAGGCTCTGAAGCTTTCTTT
J: TRBJ2-7; D: -; length: 14; size: once; V: TRBV2; CDR3: CASVDRSNSYEQYF; DNA: TGTGCCAGCGTCGACAGGTCAAACTCCTACGAGCAGTACTTC
J: TRBJ2-7; D: TRBD1; length: 15; size: -; V: TRBV5-1; CDR3: CASSLARDRGGEQYF; DNA: TGCGCCAGCAGCTTGGCCCGGGACAGGGGAGGCGAGCAGTACTTC
J: TRBJ1-1; D: -; length: 16; size: -; V: TRBV9; CDR3: CASSADNRVGFSEAFF; DNA: TGTGCCAGCAGCGCCGATAACAGGGTGGGGTTCTCTGAAGCTTTCTTT
J: TRBJ2-7; D: TRBD1; length: 13; size: few; V: TRBV28; CDR3: CASSFSDRDEQYF; DNA: TGTGCCAGCAGTTTCTCCGACAGGGACGAGCAGTACTTC
J: TRBJ1-1; D: -; length: 13; size: few; V: TRBV6-4; CDR3: CASRRQENTEAFF; DNA: TGTGCCAGCAGAAGACAGGAGAACACTGAAGCTTTCTTT
J: TRBJ1-3; D: -; length: 16; size: -; V: TRBV6-5; CDR3: CASSYSGGIVGNTIYF; DNA: TGTGCCAGCAGTTACTCGGGAGGGATCGTAGGAAACACCATATATTTT
J: TRBJ1-1; D: TRBD1; length: 13; size: -; V: TRBV5-1; CDR3: CASRSGGGTEAFF; DNA: TGCGCCAGCAGGTCAGGGGGCGGCACTGAAGCTTTCTTT
J: TRBJ2-3; D: TRBD2; length: 16; size: -; V: TRBV4-1; CDR3: CASSQEYGGAIDTQYF; DNA: TGCGCCAGCAGCCAGGAATACGGGGGGGCCATAGATACGCAGTATTTT
J: TRBJ2-5; D: TRBD1; length: 16; size: -; V: TRBV7-8; CDR3: CASSFRGLTSQETQYF; DNA: TGTGCCAGCAGCTTTAGGGGGCTTACTAGCCAAGAGACCCAGTACTTC
J: TRBJ1-1; D: -; length: 17; size: -; V: TRBV21-1; CDR3: CASSKGRRAMLNTEAFF; DNA: TGTGCCAGCAGCAAAGGTAGGAGAGCTATGCTGAACACTGAAGCTTTCTTT
J: TRBJ2-1; D: TRBD1; length: 16; size: -; V: TRBV28; CDR3: CASSRRDRGPYNEQFF; DNA: TGTGCCAGCAGTAGACGGGACAGGGGACCATACAATGAGCAGTTCTTC
J: TRBJ2-3; D: TRBD2; length: 15; size: -; V: TRBV11-2; CDR3: CASSLRDYLTDTQYF; DNA: TGTGCCAGCAGCTTAAGGGACTACCTCACAGATACGCAGTATTTT
J: TRBJ2-7; D: TRBD1; length: 13; size: -; V: TRBV6-1; CDR3: CASRWTGQYEQYF; DNA: TGTGCCAGCAGATGGACAGGGCAATACGAGCAGTACTTC
J: TRBJ2-7; D: TRBD2; length: 17; size: -; V: TRBV28; CDR3: CASSILLLAGGLREQYF; DNA: TGTGCCAGCAGTATACTCCTTCTAGCGGGAGGGCTGAGGGAGCAGTACTTC
J: TRBJ2-3; D: TRBD2; length: 18; size: -; V: TRBV9; CDR3: CASSASGTSAMSTDTQYF; DNA: TGTGCCAGCAGCGCAAGCGGGACTAGCGCGATGAGCACAGATACGCAGTATTTT
J: TRBJ2-2; D: -; length: 13; size: -; V: TRBV28; CDR3: CASRTGSTGELFF; DNA: TGTGCCAGCAGAACAGGTAGCACCGGGGAGCTGTTTTTT
J: TRBJ2-7; D: -; length: 12; size: -; V: TRBV5-1; CDR3: CASSPGREEQYF; DNA: TGCGCCAGCAGCCCCGGAAGGGAGGAGCAGTACTTC
J: TRBJ1-5; D: -; length: 14; size: -; V: TRBV6-6; CDR3: CASRQGTGNQPQHF; DNA: TGTGCCAGCAGACAGGGAACCGGCAATCAGCCCCAGCATTTT
J: TRBJ1-3; D: -; length: 14; size: -; V: TRBV18; CDR3: CASSSRGSGNTIYF; DNA: TGTGCCAGCTCCTCGCGAGGATCTGGAAACACCATATATTTT
J: TRBJ2-5; D: -; length: 13; size: -; V: TRBV9; CDR3: CASSAPYAETQYF; DNA: TGTGCCAGCAGCGCCCCCTACGCAGAGACCCAGTACTTC
J: TRBJ1-4; D: -; length: 16; size: -; V: TRBV19; CDR3: CASSIIPSGGDEKLFF; DNA: TGTGCCAGTAGTATAATTCCGAGCGGGGGGGATGAAAAACTGTTTTTT
J: TRBJ1-1; D: -; length: 13; size: -; V: TRBV28; CDR3: CATIYQVNTEAFF; DNA: TGTGCCACCATATATCAGGTAAACACTGAAGCTTTCTTT
J: TRBJ2-7; D: TRBD2; length: 15; size: -; V: TRBV27; CDR3: CASRLSSGFSYEQYF; DNA: TGTGCCAGCAGGCTCTCTAGCGGGTTCTCCTACGAGCAGTACTTC
J: TRBJ2-2; D: -; length: 11; size: -; V: TRBV25-1; CDR3: CASSPSGELFF; DNA: TGTGCCAGCAGTCCATCCGGGGAGCTGTTTTTT
J: TRBJ2-1; D: TRBD2; length: 16; size: -; V: TRBV7-9; CDR3: CASSSLTSHSYNEQFF; DNA: TGTGCCAGCAGCTCACTGACTAGCCACTCCTACAATGAGCAGTTCTTC
J: TRBJ1-1; D: -; length: 13; size: -; V: TRBV5-1; CDR3: CASRLGEGTEAFF; DNA: TGCGCCAGTCGGCTTGGGGAGGGCACTGAAGCTTTCTTT
J: TRBJ2-7; D: TRBD2; length: 16; size: -; V: TRBV4-1; CDR3: CASSQGNLAGVYEQYF; DNA: TGCGCCAGCAGCCAAGGTAACCTAGCGGGGGTTTACGAGCAGTACTTC
J: TRBJ2-7; D: -; length: 16; size: few; V: TRBV5-1; CDR3: CASSLGSGGPTYEQYF; DNA: TGCGCCAGCAGCTTGGGCTCTGGAGGCCCTACCTACGAGCAGTACTTC
J: TRBJ1-1; D: -; length: 13; size: -; V: TRBV29-1; CDR3: CSASGGVNTEAFF; DNA: TGCAGCGCTAGCGGAGGGGTGAACACTGAAGCTTTCTTT